The source of this TCR beta chain is a study of glioma-infiltrating T cells after dendritic cell vaccination. Overall study context: Samples are from glioblastoma patients in Phase I and II dendritic cell vaccine trials. Patients received three intradermal dendritic cell vaccine injections at biweekly intervals. Study-wide results and limits: TCR clonality showed no direct relationship with survival.

Comment on this clone: The antigen remains undetermined.

CDR1 is SGHAT and CDR2 is FQNNGV in the germline V gene. This CDR3 contains 16 residues. With 7 bases removed from V and 3 bases from J, the gap between germline ends came to 19 bases. Data came from immunoSEQ multiplex PCR; TCRdb stores just in-frame clones and leaves some out. This table holds approximately 90,000 clones, about 85% found once. Source: blood, taken before dendritic cell vaccination. The J gene is TRBJ2-1, the V gene TRBV11-2; D not resolved. This TCR was recovered from a human donor with glioblastoma. The CDR3 sequence: CASTLKRDTIYNEQFF. DNA of the CDR3: TGTGCCAGCACCTTGAAAAGAGACACCATCTACAATGAGCAGTTCTTC.